Each of the 5 T cell receptor beta chains below was sequenced from the same sample in a study of beta chain features in type 1 diabetes. Reverse transcription of all isolated RNA meant that expressed TCRB transcripts were sequenced. Method: immunoSEQ multiplex PCR; TCRdb's copy keeps in-frame clones and lacks some. The sample consists of around 300,000 clones, approximately 15% of them appearing once. Specimen: central memory CD4+ T cells from blood. The receptors come from a man aged 30 to 45 in good health.

This clone was observed a few times. CDR3 in amino acids: CASSAGTAYEQYF. The CDR3 DNA follows: TGTGCCAGCAGTGCCGGGACAGCCTACGAGCAGTACTTC. The chain joins TRBV6-5 to TRBJ2-7, with 7 bases identical to TRBD1. The CDR3 has 13 residues. The J segment lost 2 bases and the V segment lost 5 bases, leaving 3 bases of the junction unmatched. From germline, CDR1 is MNHEY and CDR2 SVGAGI.

As DNA, the CDR3 is TGTGCCAGCAGCCTCAACAGGAGGCTGAACACTGAAGCTTTCTTT. Translated: CASSLNRRLNTEAFF. V and J are TRBV6-5 and TRBJ1-1; perhaps TRBD1 as D (5 bases). This CDR3 comprises 15 residues. V was pared by 6 bases and J by 0 bases, with 14 bases between. CDR1 and CDR2 (germline): MNHEY, SVGAGI.

Only a few counts were recorded for this clone. CDR3 DNA sequence: TGTGCCAGCAGCCTAACGGAGAATGAGCAGTTCTTC. As protein: CASSLTENEQFF. The V gene is TRBV5-4, the J gene TRBJ2-1; D is unresolved. V was cut by 4 bases and J by 7 bases, with 9 bases left in between. Germline values: CDR1 SGHNT, CDR2 YYREEE (reference sequence). The CDR3 extends over 12 amino acids.

In regard to this clone: Since a far larger clone is one base different, this is likely a read error. The chain links TRBV7-2 to TRBJ2-5, with D uncertain. The germline V and J ends were trimmed by 2 bases and 7 bases, with 5 bases remaining between them. CDR1 and CDR2 from the germline V gene are SGHTA and FQGNSA. CDR3 length equals 11 residues. DNA of the CDR3: TGTGCCAGCAGCTTAAAAGGGACCCAGTACTTC. Its protein is CASSLKGTQYF. Combining the CDR3 with reference TRBV7-2 and TRBJ2-5 gives the whole variable domain GAGVSQSPSNKVTEKGKDVELRCDPISGHTALYWYRQSLGQGLEFLIYFQGNSAPDKSGLPSDRFSAERTGGSVSTLTIQRTQQEDSAVYLCASSLKGTQYFGPGTRLLVL.

This clone occurred many times. V is TRBV4-1 and J is TRBJ2-5; maybe TRBD2 (6 bases). Trimming stripped 1 base from V and 5 bases from J, with 11 bases between. The CDR3 has 14 residues. Germline CDR1 is MGHRA and CDR2 is YSYEKL. The CDR3 reads CASSQGLGAETQYF. CDR3 nucleotides: TGCGCCAGCAGCCAAGGACTAGGGGCGGAGACCCAGTACTTC.